This TCR beta chain was recovered during a study of blood T cells in healthy people across ages. The CDR3 is made up of 14 amino acids. V was pared by 4 bases and J by 5 bases, with 2 bases of the junction left unmatched. CDR1 is SQVTM and CDR2 is ANQGSEA in the germline V gene. Primers used in a second PCR of roughly 7 to 12 cycles were a sample-barcoded 5' primer and a J-beta primer mix. TCRdb fed the 5' RACE reads into MiXCR, producing one record per CDR3 protein. This sample has some 1.5 million distinct CDR3 sequences; around 40% occur once, and the top ten carry around 4%. The rearrangement uses TRBV29-1 and TRBJ2-2; 12 nucleotides agree with TRBD2. The specimen sequenced was blood. The sequence derives from a woman aged 18 to 35 in good health. CDR3 DNA sequence: TGCAGCGTTGGACTAGCGGGAGAGACCGGGGAGCTGTTTTTT. It specifies CSVGLAGETGELFF.